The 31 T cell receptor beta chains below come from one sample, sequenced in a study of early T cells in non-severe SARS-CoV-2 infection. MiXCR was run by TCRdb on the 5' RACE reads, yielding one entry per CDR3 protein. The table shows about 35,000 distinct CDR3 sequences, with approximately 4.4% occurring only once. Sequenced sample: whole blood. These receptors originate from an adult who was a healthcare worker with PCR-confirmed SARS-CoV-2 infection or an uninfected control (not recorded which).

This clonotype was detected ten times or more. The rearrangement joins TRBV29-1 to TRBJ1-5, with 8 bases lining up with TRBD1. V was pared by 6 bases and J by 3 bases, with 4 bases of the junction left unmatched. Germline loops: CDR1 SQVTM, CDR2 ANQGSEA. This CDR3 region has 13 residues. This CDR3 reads CSVRTGLNQPQHF. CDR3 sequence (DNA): TGCAGCGTGAGGACAGGGCTCAATCAGCCCCAGCATTTT.

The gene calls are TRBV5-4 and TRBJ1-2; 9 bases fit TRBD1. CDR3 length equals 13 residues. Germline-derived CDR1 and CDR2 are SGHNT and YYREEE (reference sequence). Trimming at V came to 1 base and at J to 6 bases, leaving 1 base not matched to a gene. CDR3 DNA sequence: TGTGCCAGCAGCTTGCGGGACAGGGATGGCTACACCTTC. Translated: CASSLRDRDGYTF.

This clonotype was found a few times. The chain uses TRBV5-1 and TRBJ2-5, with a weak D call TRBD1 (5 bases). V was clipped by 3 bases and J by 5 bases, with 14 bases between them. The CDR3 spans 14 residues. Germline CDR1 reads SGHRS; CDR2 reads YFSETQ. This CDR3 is CASSSGQGFETQYF. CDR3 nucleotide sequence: TGCGCCAGCAGCTCCGGGCAGGGATTCGAGACCCAGTACTTC.

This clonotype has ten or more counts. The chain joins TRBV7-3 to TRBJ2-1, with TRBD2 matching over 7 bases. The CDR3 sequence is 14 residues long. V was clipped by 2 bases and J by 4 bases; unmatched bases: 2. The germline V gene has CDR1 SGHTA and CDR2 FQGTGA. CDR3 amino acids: CASSLGGVYNEQFF. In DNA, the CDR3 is TGTGCCAGCAGCTTAGGGGGGGTATACAATGAGCAGTTCTTC.

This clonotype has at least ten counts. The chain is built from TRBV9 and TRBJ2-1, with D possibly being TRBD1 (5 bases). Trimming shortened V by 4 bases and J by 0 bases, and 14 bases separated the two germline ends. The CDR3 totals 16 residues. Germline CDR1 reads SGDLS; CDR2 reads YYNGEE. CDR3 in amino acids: CASSPDSSLSYNEQFF. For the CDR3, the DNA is TGTGCCAGCAGCCCAGACAGTTCCCTCTCCTACAATGAGCAGTTCTTC.

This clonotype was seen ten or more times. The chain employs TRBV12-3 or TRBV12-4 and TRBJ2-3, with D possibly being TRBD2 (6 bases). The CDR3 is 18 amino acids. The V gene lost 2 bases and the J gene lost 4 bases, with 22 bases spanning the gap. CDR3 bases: TGTGCCAGCAGTTTACCCTTGACTAGTAAATCAGCGGCAGATACGCAGTATTTT. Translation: CASSLPLTSKSAADTQYF.

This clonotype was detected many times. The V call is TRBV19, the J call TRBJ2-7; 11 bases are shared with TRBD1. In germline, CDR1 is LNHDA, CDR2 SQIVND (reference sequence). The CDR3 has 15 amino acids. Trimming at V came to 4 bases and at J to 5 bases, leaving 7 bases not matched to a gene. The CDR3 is CASSTKDRGLDEQYF. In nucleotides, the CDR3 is TGTGCCAGTAGTACCAAGGACAGGGGGCTGGACGAGCAGTACTTC.

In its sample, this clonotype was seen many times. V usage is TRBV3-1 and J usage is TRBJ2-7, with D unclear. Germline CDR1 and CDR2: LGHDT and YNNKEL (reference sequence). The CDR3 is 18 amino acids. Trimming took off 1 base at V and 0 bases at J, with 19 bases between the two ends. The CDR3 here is CASSQGSRFGRPSYEQYF. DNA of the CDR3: TGTGCCAGCAGCCAAGGTTCTCGTTTCGGACGGCCCTCCTACGAGCAGTACTTC.

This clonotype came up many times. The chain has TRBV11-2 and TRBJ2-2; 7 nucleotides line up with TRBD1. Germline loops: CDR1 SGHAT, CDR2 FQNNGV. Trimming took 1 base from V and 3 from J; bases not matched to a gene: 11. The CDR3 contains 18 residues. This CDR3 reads CASSLGVFGDRDTGELFF. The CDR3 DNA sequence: TGTGCCAGCAGCTTAGGTGTATTTGGTGACAGGGACACCGGGGAGCTGTTTTTT.

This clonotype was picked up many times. DNA for the CDR3: TGTGCCAGCAGCTTTACAGGCACCGGGGAGCTGTTTTTT. Translating it yields CASSFTGTGELFF. The chain joins TRBV7-6 to TRBJ2-2, with D maybe TRBD1 (5 bases). Trimming took off 3 bases at V and 4 bases at J, with 6 bases between the two ends. Looked up from germline, CDR1 is SGHVS and CDR2 is FNYEAQ. This CDR3 has 13 amino acids.

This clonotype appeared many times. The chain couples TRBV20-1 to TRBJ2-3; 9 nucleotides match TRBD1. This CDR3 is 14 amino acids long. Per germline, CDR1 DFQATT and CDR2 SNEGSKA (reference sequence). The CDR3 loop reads CSKRGQGTTDTQYF. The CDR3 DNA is TGCAGCAAACGGGGACAGGGCACCACAGATACGCAGTATTTT.

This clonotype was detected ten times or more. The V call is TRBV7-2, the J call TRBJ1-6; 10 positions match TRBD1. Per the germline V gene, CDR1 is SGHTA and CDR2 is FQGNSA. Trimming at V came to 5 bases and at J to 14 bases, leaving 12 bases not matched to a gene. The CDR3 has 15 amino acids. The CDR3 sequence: CASSGLGTGVRSLHF. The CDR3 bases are TGTGCCAGCAGCGGATTGGGGACAGGGGTTAGGTCCCTCCACTTT.

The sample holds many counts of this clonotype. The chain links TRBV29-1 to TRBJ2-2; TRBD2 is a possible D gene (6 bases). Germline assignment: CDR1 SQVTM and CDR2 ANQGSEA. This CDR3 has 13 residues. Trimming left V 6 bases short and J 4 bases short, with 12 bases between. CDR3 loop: CSVGGTGTGELFF. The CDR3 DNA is TGCAGCGTGGGGGGAACAGGCACCGGGGAGCTGTTTTTT.

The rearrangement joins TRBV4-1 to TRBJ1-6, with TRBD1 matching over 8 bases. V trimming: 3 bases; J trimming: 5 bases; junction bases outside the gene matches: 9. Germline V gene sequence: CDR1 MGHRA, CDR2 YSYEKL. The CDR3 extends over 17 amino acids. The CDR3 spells CASSQPNRGKNNSPLHF. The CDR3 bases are TGCGCCAGCAGCCAGCCGAACAGGGGGAAGAATAATTCACCCCTCCACTTT.

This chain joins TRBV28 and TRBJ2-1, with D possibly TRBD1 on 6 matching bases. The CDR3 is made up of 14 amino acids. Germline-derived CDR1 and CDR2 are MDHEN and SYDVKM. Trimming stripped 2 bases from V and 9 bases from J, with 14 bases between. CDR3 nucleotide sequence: TGTGCCAGCAGTTTAAGACAGGTTGCTGCTGAGCAGTTCTTC. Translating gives CASSLRQVAAEQFF.

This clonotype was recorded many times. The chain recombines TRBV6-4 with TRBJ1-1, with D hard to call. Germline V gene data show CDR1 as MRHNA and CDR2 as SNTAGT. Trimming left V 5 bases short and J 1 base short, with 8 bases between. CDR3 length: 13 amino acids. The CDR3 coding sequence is TGTGCCAGCAGTCAAATCCCGAACACTGAAGCTTTCTTT. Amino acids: CASSQIPNTEAFF.

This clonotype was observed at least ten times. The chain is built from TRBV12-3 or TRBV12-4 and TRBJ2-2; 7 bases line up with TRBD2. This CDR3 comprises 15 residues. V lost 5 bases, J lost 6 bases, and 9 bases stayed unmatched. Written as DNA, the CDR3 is TGTGCCAGCAGTCGCGCCGGGACTACGTCCGGGGAGCTGTTTTTT. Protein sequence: CASSRAGTTSGELFF.

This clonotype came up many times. CDR3 sequence: CASSYGGTGGYTF. The CDR3 nucleotides are TGTGCCAGCAGTTATGGGGGAACAGGCGGCTACACCTTC. The chain couples TRBV6-5 to TRBJ1-2; tentative D call: TRBD1 (5 bases). The germline V and J ends were trimmed by 3 bases and 8 bases, with 13 bases remaining between them. The CDR3 runs 13 residues. Germline CDR1 reads MNHEY; CDR2 reads SVGAGI.

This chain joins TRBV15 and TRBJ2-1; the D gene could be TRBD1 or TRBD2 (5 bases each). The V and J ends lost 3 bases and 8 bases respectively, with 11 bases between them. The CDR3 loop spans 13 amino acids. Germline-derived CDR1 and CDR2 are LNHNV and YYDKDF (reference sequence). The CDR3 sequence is CATSRAEGYEQFF. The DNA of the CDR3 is TGTGCCACCAGCAGGGCCGAGGGGTATGAGCAGTTCTTC.

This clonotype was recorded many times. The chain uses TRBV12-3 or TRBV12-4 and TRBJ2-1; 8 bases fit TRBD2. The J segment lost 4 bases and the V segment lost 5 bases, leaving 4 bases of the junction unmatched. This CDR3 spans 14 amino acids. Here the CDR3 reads CASSAGGRYNEQFF. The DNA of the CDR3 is TGTGCCAGCAGTGCGGGGGGCCGATACAATGAGCAGTTCTTC.

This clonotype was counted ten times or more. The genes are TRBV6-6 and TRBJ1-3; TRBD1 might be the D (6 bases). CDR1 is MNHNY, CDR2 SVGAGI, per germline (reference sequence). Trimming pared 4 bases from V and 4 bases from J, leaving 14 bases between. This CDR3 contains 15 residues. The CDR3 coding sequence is TGTGCCAGCAGTTTCACTACAGGGCCGGGAAACACCATATATTTT. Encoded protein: CASSFTTGPGNTIYF.

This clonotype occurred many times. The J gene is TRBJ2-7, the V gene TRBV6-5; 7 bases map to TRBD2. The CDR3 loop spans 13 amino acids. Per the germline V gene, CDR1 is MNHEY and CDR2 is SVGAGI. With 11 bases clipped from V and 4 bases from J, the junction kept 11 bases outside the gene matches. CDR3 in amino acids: CASTAGVTYEQYF. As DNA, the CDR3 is TGTGCCTCTACCGCGGGGGTCACATACGAGCAGTACTTC.

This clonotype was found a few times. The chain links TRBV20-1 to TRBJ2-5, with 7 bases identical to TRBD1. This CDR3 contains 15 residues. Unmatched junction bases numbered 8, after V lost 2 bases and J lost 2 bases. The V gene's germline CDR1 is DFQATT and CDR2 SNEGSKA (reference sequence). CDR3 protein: CSARPDRPAQETQYF. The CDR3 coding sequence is TGCAGTGCTAGACCGGACAGGCCCGCACAAGAGACCCAGTACTTC.

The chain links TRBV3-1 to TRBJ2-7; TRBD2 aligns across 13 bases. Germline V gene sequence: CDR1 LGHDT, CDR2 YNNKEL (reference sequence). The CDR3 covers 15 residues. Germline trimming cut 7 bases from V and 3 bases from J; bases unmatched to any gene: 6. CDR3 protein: CASTTGTSGDYEQYF. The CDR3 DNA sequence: TGTGCCAGCACCACCGGGACTAGCGGGGACTACGAGCAGTACTTC.

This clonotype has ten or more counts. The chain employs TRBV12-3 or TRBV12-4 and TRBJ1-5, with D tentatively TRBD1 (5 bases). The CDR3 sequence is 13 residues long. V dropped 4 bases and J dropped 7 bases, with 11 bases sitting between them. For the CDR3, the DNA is TGTGCCAGCAGTTGGGGTGAGGGGCAGCCCCAGCATTTT. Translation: CASSWGEGQPQHF.

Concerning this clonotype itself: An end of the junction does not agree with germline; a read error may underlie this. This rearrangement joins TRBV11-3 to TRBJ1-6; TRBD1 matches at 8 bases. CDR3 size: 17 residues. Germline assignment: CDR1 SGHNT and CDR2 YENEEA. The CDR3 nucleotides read TGTGCCAGTAGCTTACCCCCCGGGACAGGCTATAATTCACCCCTCCACTTT. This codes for CASSLPPGTGYNSPLHF.

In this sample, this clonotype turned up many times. In nucleotides, the CDR3 is TGTGCCAGCAGTCCACACCCCGCCCCCAATGAGCAGTTCTTC. Residues: CASSPHPAPNEQFF. The gene calls are TRBV28 and TRBJ2-1; D not certain. This CDR3 is 14 amino acids long. With 5 bases removed from V and 6 bases from J, the gap between germline ends came to 14 bases. Germline V gives CDR1 MDHEN, CDR2 SYDVKM. Full variable domain (outside the CDR3, taken from reference TRBV28 and TRBJ2-1): DVKVTQSSRYLVKRTGEKVFLECVQDMDHENMFWYRQDPGLGLRLIYFSYDVKMKEKGDIPEGYSVSREKKERFSLILESASTNQTSMYLCASSPHPAPNEQFFGPGTRLTVL.

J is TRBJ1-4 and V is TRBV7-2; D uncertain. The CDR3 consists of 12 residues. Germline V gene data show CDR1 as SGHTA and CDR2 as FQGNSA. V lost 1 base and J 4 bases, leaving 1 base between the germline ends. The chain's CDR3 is CASSLDNEKLFF. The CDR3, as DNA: TGTGCCAGCAGCTTAGATAATGAAAAACTGTTTTTT.

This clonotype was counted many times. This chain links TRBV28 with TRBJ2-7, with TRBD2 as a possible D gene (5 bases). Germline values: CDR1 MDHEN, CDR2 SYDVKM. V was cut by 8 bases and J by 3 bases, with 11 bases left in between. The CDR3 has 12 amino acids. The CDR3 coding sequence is TGTGCCAGCGGACGGAGGAGCTACGAGCAGTACTTC. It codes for CASGRRSYEQYF.

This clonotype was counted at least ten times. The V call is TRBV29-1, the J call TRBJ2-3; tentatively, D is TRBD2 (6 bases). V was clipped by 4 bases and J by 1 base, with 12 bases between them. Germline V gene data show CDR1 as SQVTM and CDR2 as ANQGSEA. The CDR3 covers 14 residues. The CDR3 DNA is TGCAGCGTTGCACTAGCACGTGGCACAGATACGCAGTATTTT. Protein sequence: CSVALARGTDTQYF.

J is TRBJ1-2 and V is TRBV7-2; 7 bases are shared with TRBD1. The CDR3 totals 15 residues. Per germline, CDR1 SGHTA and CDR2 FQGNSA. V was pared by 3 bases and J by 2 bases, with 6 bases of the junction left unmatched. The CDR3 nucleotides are TGTGCCAGCAGCTTGGCGGGACAGAAAAACTATGGCTACACCTTC. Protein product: CASSLAGQKNYGYTF.